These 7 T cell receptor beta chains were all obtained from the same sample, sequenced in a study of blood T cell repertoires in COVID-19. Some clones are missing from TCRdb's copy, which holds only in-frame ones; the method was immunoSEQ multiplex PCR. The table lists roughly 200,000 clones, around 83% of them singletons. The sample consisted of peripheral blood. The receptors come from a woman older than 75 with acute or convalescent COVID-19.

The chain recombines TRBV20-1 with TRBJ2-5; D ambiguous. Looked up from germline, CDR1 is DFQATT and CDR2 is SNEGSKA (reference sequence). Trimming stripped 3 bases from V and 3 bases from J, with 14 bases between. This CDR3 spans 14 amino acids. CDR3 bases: TGCAGTGCTAGTGTTCATTGGGCGAAAGAGACCCAGTACTTC. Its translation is CSASVHWAKETQYF.

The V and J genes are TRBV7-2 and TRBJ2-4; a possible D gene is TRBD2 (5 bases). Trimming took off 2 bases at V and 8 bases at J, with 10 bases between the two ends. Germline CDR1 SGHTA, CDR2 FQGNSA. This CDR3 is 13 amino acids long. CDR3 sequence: CASSLRAGDIQYF. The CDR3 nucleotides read TGTGCCAGCAGCTTACGGGCCGGGGACATTCAGTACTTC.

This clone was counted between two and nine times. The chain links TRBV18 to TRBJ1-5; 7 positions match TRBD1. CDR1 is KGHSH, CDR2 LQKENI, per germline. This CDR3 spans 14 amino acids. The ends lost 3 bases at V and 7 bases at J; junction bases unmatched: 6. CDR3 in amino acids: CASSPGQRSQPQHF. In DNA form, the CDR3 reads TGTGCCAGCTCACCGGGACAGAGGTCCCAGCCCCAGCATTTT.

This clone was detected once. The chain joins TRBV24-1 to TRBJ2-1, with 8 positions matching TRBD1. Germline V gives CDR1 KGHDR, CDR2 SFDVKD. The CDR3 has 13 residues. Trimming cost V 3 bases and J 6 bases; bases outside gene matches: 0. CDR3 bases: TGTGCCACCAGTGATGGACAGGGCAATGAGCAGTTCTTC. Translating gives CATSDGQGNEQFF.

The CDR3 loop reads CASSLLLPPRSYEQYF. CDR3 nucleotide sequence: TGTGCCAGCAGTTTATTATTGCCCCCCAGGTCCTACGAGCAGTACTTC. The gene calls are TRBV28 and TRBJ2-7; D is undetermined. V lost 1 base and J 1 base, leaving 14 bases between the germline ends. The CDR3 has 16 residues. CDR1 is MDHEN and CDR2 is SYDVKM in the germline V gene.

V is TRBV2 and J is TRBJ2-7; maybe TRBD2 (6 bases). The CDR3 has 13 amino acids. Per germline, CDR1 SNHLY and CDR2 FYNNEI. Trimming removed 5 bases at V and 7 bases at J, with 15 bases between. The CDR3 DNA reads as TGTGCCAGCAGTTCTAGCGAAGCGAGGGAGCAGTACTTC. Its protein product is CASSSSEAREQYF.

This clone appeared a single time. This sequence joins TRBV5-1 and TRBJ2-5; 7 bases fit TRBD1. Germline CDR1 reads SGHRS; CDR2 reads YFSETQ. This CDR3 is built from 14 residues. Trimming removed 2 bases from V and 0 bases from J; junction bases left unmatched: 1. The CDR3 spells CASSLQGYQETQYF. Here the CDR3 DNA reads TGCGCCAGCAGCTTACAGGGGTACCAAGAGACCCAGTACTTC. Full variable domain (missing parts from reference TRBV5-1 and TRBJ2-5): KAGVTQTPRYLIKTRGQQVTLSCSPISGHRSVSWYQQTPGQGLQFLFEYFSETQRNKGNFPGRFSGRQFSNSRSEMNVSTLELGDSALYLCASSLQGYQETQYFGPGTRLLVL.